A selection of T cell receptor beta chains follows, all from one sample in a study of T-cell reconstitution after alpha-beta-depleted transplantation in children. TCRdb ran MiXCR on the PCR reads and lists one entry per CDR3 protein. The sample has 200,000 to 250,000 distinct CDR3 sequences, 8.5% to 10% seen once. The sequencing here drew on PBMCs from the stem cell graft donor, taken from the stem cell graft. All receptors come from a human donor who donated a stem cell graft to a child with acute lymphoblastic leukemia. CDR3s include the opening cysteine and the closing phenylalanine or tryptophan. The D gene is left open where the match is weak. Expanded clones get a size class; other rows say once, few or many, or leave the size out.

cdr3_length,clone_size,v_call,d_call,j_call,cdr3_nt,cdr3_aa
13,few,TRBV27,TRBD1,TRBJ2-7,TGTGCCAGCGGATTGACAGGGGTGTACGAGCAGTACTTC,CASGLTGVYEQYF
15,few,TRBV29-1,-,TRBJ2-3,TGCAGCGTTGATTCTGGGACAAGGAGCACAGATACGCAGTATTTT,CSVDSGTRSTDTQYF
16,few,TRBV6-1,-,TRBJ1-6,TGTGCCAGCCGTCCAGGGGCGGAGTCCTATAATTCACCCCTCCACTTT,CASRPGAESYNSPLHF
14,few,TRBV11-2,-,TRBJ1-3,TGTGCCAGCAGCAGCGTGCTCTCTGGAAACACCATATATTTT,CASSSVLSGNTIYF
15,many,TRBV6-1,TRBD2,TRBJ2-3,TGTGCCAGCAAAAGAAGCGGGGCGGCCCGGGATACGCAGTATTTT,CASKRSGAARDTQYF
15,many,TRBV5-1,-,TRBJ1-4,TGCGCCAGCAGTTCATCGCGAAGCCGCCAAGAAAAACTGTTTTTT,CASSSSRSRQEKLFF
13,-,TRBV7-2,-,TRBJ1-5,TGTGCCAGCAGCTTCCAGTACGATCAGCCCCAGCATTTT,CASSFQYDQPQHF
12,-,TRBV11-3,-,TRBJ2-3,TGTGCCAGCCTAGGGGGGGGGTCTACGCAGTATTTT,CASLGGGSTQYF
13,-,TRBV6-6,-,TRBJ2-7,TGTGCCAGCAGTTACCAGGCAGGCTACGAGCAGTACTTC,CASSYQAGYEQYF
15,-,TRBV5-5,-,TRBJ1-3,TGTGCCAGCAGCTTGGCTCCGCTCTCTGGAAACACCATATATTTT,CASSLAPLSGNTIYF
17,many,TRBV13,TRBD2,TRBJ2-7,TGTGCCAGCAGCACCCGGAGGACTAGCGGGGGGGCCTACGAGCAGTACTTC,CASSTRRTSGGAYEQYF
11,few,TRBV20-1,-,TRBJ2-3,TGCAGTGCTAGTAGGGGGGATACGCAGTATTTT,CSASRGDTQYF
17,-,TRBV10-3,-,TRBJ1-1,TGTGCCATCAGTGCCCTAAGGGGGAGTGATATGAACACTGAAGCTTTCTTT,CAISALRGSDMNTEAFF
16,few,TRBV18,-,TRBJ2-1,TGTGCCAGCTACGCGTGGGGGAGCTCTCTCTACAATGAGCAGTTCTTC,CASYAWGSSLYNEQFF
13,many,TRBV7-8,-,TRBJ2-5,TGTGCCAGCAGATTTACAGGTCAAGAGACCCAGTACTTC,CASRFTGQETQYF
10,few,TRBV29-1,-,TRBJ1-4,TGCAGCGTTCGGGACATTCAACTGTTTTTT,CSVRDIQLFF
18,-,TRBV4-3,-,TRBJ1-4,TGCGCCAGCAGCCAAGCTAGGGGCCAGTACGCAACTAATGAAAAACTGTTTTTT,CASSQARGQYATNEKLFF
16,many,TRBV6-6,-,TRBJ1-6,TGTGCCAGCAGTTATATGTCGTTCGGATATAATTCACCCCTCCACTTT,CASSYMSFGYNSPLHF
15,many,TRBV12-3/TRBV12-4,-,TRBJ2-2,TGTGCCAGCACTCTCGGGCAGCCGAACACCGGGGAGCTGTTTTTT,CASTLGQPNTGELFF
13,many,TRBV15,-,TRBJ2-7,TGTGCCACCCGTTTCGGGAGCTCCTACGAGCAGTACTTC,CATRFGSSYEQYF
15,few,TRBV12-5,-,TRBJ1-3,TGTGCTAGTGGTTTTGAGTTTCGCTCTGGAAACACCATATATTTT,CASGFEFRSGNTIYF
16,-,TRBV18,TRBD2,TRBJ2-7,TGTGCCAGCTCACTGGGGACTAGCGGGGGATCCTACGAGCAGTACTTC,CASSLGTSGGSYEQYF